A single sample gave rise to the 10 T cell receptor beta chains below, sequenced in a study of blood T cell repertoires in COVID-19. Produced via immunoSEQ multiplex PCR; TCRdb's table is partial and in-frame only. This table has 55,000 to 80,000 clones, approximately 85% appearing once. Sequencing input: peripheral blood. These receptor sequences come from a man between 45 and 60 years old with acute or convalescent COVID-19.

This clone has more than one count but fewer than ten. CDR3 residues: CASSPNSDKRLFF. For the CDR3, the DNA is TGTGCCAGCTCACCGAACTCGGACAAACGACTGTTTTTT. The rearrangement links TRBV18 to TRBJ1-4; D perhaps matches TRBD1 (5 bases). Trimming pared 3 bases from V and 13 bases from J, leaving 15 bases between. Germline lookup yields CDR1 KGHSH and CDR2 LQKENI. This CDR3 comprises 13 residues.

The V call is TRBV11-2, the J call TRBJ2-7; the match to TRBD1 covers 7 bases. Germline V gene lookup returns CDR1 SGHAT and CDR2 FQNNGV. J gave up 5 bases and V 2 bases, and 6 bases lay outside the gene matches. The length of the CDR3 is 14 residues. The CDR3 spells CASSLLQGLDEQYF. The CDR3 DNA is TGTGCCAGCAGCTTATTACAGGGGCTCGACGAGCAGTACTTC.

This CDR3 is CASSPPDRGTYEQYF. CDR3 sequence (DNA): TGTGCCAGCTCACCCCCTGACAGGGGGACCTACGAGCAGTACTTC. V usage is TRBV18 and J usage is TRBJ2-7; 9 positions agree with TRBD1. Germline values: CDR1 KGHSH, CDR2 LQKENI. This CDR3 is built from 15 residues. V shed 3 bases, J shed 2 bases, and the junction held 5 bases outside the gene matches.

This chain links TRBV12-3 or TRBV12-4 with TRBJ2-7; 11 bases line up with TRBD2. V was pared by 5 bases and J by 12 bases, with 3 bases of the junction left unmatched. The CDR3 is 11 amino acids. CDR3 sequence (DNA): TGTGCCAGCAGTCAGGGACTAGCGGTGTACTTC. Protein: CASSQGLAVYF.

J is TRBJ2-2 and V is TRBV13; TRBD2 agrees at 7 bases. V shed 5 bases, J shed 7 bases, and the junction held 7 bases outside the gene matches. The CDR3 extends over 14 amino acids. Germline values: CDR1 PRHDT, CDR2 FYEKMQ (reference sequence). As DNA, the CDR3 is TGTGCCAGCAGCCTTGAGGGCGGGAGCGGGGAGCTGTTTTTT. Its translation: CASSLEGGSGELFF. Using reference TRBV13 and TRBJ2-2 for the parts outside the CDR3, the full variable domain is AAGVIQSPRHLIKEKRETATLKCYPIPRHDTVYWYQQGPGQDPQFLISFYEKMQSDKGSIPDRFSAQQFSDYHSELNMSSLELGDSALYFCASSLEGGSGELFFGEGSRLTVL.

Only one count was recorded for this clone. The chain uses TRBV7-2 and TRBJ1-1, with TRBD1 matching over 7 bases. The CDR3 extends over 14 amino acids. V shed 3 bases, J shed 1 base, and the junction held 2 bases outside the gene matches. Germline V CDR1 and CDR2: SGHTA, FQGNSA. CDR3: CASSFAGGNTEAFF. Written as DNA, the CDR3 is TGTGCCAGCAGCTTCGCAGGGGGGAACACTGAAGCTTTCTTT.

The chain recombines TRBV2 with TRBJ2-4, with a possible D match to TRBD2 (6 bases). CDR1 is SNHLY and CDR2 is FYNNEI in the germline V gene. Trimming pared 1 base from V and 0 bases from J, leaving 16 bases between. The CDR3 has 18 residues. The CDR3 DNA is TGTGCCAGCAGTGAAGAGGCGGGGCCCTTACTAGCCAAAAACATTCAGTACTTC. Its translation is CASSEEAGPLLAKNIQYF.

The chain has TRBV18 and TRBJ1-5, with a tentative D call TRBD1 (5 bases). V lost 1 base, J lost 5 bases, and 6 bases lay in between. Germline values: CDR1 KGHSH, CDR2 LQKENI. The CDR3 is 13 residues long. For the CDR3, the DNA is TGTGCCAGCTCACCACAAGGGGATCAGCCCCAGCATTTT. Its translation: CASSPQGDQPQHF.

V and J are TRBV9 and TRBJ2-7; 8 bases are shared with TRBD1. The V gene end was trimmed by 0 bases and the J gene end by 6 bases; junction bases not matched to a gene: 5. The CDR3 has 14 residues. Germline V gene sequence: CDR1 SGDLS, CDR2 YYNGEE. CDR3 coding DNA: TGTGCCAGCAGCGTAGGAACAACAGGGGGCGAGCAGTACTTC. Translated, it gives CASSVGTTGGEQYF.

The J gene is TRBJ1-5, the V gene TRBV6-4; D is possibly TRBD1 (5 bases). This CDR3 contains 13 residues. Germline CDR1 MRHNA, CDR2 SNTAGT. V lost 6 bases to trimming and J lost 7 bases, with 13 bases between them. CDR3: CASSPGGGQPQHF. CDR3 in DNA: TGTGCCAGCAGCCCTGGGGGGGGGCAGCCCCAGCATTTT.